This T cell receptor beta chain was recorded in a study of T cells after yellow fever vaccination. Findings and caveats of the study: FACS-sorted repertoires could contain abundant clonotypes contaminating from the bulk population. A large majority of primary-vaccination clones showed up again after the booster (approximately 96% CD4, almost 90% CD8). The CD4 and CD8 compartments had a small share of their clonotypes in common.

TCRdb reprocessed the 5' RACE reads via MiXCR and lists one record per CDR3 protein. The repertoire includes under 70,000 distinct CDR3 sequences, roughly 6.9% of them detected once, and roughly two fifths sits in the top ten. This clonotype was observed a handful of times. Its target is unknown. This CDR3 is built from 12 residues. CDR1 and CDR2 from the germline V gene are SGDLS and YYNGEE. V lost 2 bases and J 1 base, leaving 2 bases between the germline ends. This sequence was found in a man between 18 and 29 years old who received the YFV17D yellow fever vaccine. Sequencing used CD8+ T cells sorted from PBMCs, obtained on the day of the first yellow fever vaccination. The rearrangement links TRBV9 to TRBJ2-3; D ambiguous. CDR3 residues: CASSVGTDTQYF. The CDR3 DNA follows: TGTGCCAGCAGCGTGGGCACAGATACGCAGTATTTT.